This is a list of T cell receptor beta chains from one sample in a study of T cell responses to AZD1222 COVID-19 vaccine. Assay: immunoSEQ multiplex PCR; the TCRdb copy retains only in-frame clones and omits some. The sample yields about 85,000 clones, around 84% seen once. Sequencing used peripheral blood, obtained 28 days after the second AZD1222 dose. The receptors come from an adult who received the AZD1222 COVID-19 vaccine. Both conserved end residues are part of each CDR3. The order of the fields is V gene, clone size, D gene, J gene, CDR3 protein, CDR3 DNA. D genes are given only for firm matches. Expanded clones get a size class; other rows say once, few or many, or leave the size out.

v_call: TRBV18
clone_size: .
d_call: TRBD1
j_call: TRBJ2-7
cdr3_aa: CASSQTGSLMEQYF
cdr3_nt: TGTGCCAGCTCACAGACAGGGTCTCTGATGGAGCAGTACTTC

v_call: TRBV3-1/TRBV3-2
clone_size: once
d_call: .
j_call: TRBJ2-7
cdr3_aa: CASSQEGIPGGYEQYF
cdr3_nt: TGTGCCAGCAGCCAGGAGGGGATCCCAGGGGGCTACGAGCAGTACTTC

v_call: TRBV6-2/TRBV6-3
clone_size: .
d_call: .
j_call: TRBJ1-1
cdr3_aa: CASSYSVWQGPEAFF
cdr3_nt: TGTGCCAGCAGTTACTCTGTCTGGCAGGGACCTGAAGCTTTCTTT

v_call: TRBV2
clone_size: few
d_call: .
j_call: TRBJ1-6
cdr3_aa: CASSETAYNSPLHF
cdr3_nt: TGTGCCAGCAGTGAGACAGCGTATAATTCACCCCTCCACTTT

v_call: TRBV30
clone_size: few
d_call: .
j_call: TRBJ1-1
cdr3_aa: CAWSSTWDTEAFF
cdr3_nt: TGTGCCTGGAGTTCAACGTGGGACACTGAAGCTTTCTTT

v_call: TRBV7-9
clone_size: .
d_call: .
j_call: TRBJ1-1
cdr3_aa: CASSLAGTARNTEAFF
cdr3_nt: TGTGCCAGCAGCTTAGCCGGCACAGCCAGAAACACTGAAGCTTTCTTT

v_call: TRBV7-3
clone_size: .
d_call: .
j_call: TRBJ2-1
cdr3_aa: CASSLRGAGDYNEQFF
cdr3_nt: TGTGCCAGCAGCTTAAGAGGGGCGGGCGACTACAATGAGCAGTTCTTC

v_call: TRBV19
clone_size: .
d_call: TRBD1
j_call: TRBJ1-5
cdr3_aa: CASQTGQNQPQHF
cdr3_nt: TGTGCCAGCCAGACAGGGCAAAATCAGCCCCAGCATTTT

v_call: TRBV9
clone_size: .
d_call: TRBD1
j_call: TRBJ2-2
cdr3_aa: CASSVRQGIGELFF
cdr3_nt: TGTGCCAGCAGCGTCAGACAGGGGATCGGGGAGCTGTTTTTT

v_call: TRBV18
clone_size: .
d_call: .
j_call: TRBJ2-3
cdr3_aa: CASSPQQGHTDTQYF
cdr3_nt: TGTGCCAGCTCACCCCAGCAAGGGCACACAGATACGCAGTATTTT

v_call: TRBV28
clone_size: .
d_call: .
j_call: TRBJ1-5
cdr3_aa: CASSQNQPQHF
cdr3_nt: TGTGCCAGCAGCCAGAATCAGCCCCAGCATTTT

v_call: TRBV5-1
clone_size: once
d_call: TRBD2
j_call: TRBJ2-7
cdr3_aa: CASSSTLAGTYEQYF
cdr3_nt: TGCGCCAGCAGCTCCACCCTAGCGGGGACCTACGAGCAGTACTTC

v_call: TRBV19
clone_size: .
d_call: TRBD1
j_call: TRBJ2-5
cdr3_aa: CASRRQGQGFQETQYF
cdr3_nt: TGTGCCAGCCGCCGCCAGGGACAGGGGTTCCAAGAGACCCAGTACTTC

v_call: TRBV27
clone_size: once
d_call: .
j_call: TRBJ1-5
cdr3_aa: CASSLRGQPQHF
cdr3_nt: TGTGCCAGCAGTTTGAGGGGTCAGCCCCAGCATTTT

v_call: TRBV10-1
clone_size: .
d_call: .
j_call: TRBJ2-1
cdr3_aa: CASSEGQGHNEQFF
cdr3_nt: TGCGCCAGCAGTGAGGGCCAGGGGCACAATGAGCAGTTCTTC

v_call: TRBV5-1
clone_size: .
d_call: .
j_call: TRBJ1-5
cdr3_aa: CASSLRAESNQPQHF
cdr3_nt: TGCGCCAGCAGCTTGAGGGCGGAAAGCAATCAGCCCCAGCATTTT

v_call: TRBV30
clone_size: once
d_call: .
j_call: TRBJ1-2
cdr3_aa: CAWSFGRGNYGYTF
cdr3_nt: TGTGCCTGGAGTTTCGGTAGGGGAAACTATGGCTACACCTTC

v_call: TRBV29-1
clone_size: .
d_call: TRBD2
j_call: TRBJ2-7
cdr3_aa: CSVVLLAGVSYEQYF
cdr3_nt: TGCAGCGTTGTGTTACTAGCGGGGGTCTCCTACGAGCAGTACTTC

v_call: TRBV5-6
clone_size: .
d_call: .
j_call: TRBJ2-7
cdr3_aa: CASSPGTLDEQYF
cdr3_nt: TGTGCCAGCAGCCCCGGGACTCTAGACGAGCAGTACTTC

v_call: TRBV30
clone_size: .
d_call: .
j_call: TRBJ2-7
cdr3_aa: CAWSDSSYEQYF
cdr3_nt: TGTGCCTGGAGTGACAGCTCCTACGAGCAGTACTTC

v_call: TRBV9
clone_size: .
d_call: TRBD2
j_call: TRBJ2-7
cdr3_aa: CASSERLAGVSEQYF
cdr3_nt: TGTGCCAGCAGCGAGAGACTAGCGGGAGTTTCCGAGCAGTACTTC

v_call: TRBV3-1/TRBV3-2
clone_size: .
d_call: .
j_call: TRBJ1-2
cdr3_aa: CASRPGYLAGYTF
cdr3_nt: TGTGCCAGCAGGCCAGGCTATTTGGCTGGCTACACCTTC

v_call: TRBV5-6
clone_size: once
d_call: .
j_call: TRBJ2-7
cdr3_aa: CASSRRGGDEQYF
cdr3_nt: TGTGCCAGCAGCCGGAGGGGAGGTGACGAGCAGTACTTC

v_call: TRBV10-2
clone_size: .
d_call: .
j_call: TRBJ1-1
cdr3_aa: CASSESLRWNTEAFF
cdr3_nt: TGCGCCAGCAGTGAGTCGTTGAGGTGGAACACTGAAGCTTTCTTT

v_call: TRBV5-6
clone_size: .
d_call: .
j_call: TRBJ1-1
cdr3_aa: CASSGGTLHTEAFF
cdr3_nt: TGTGCCAGCAGCGGGGGGACGTTGCACACTGAAGCTTTCTTT

v_call: TRBV2
clone_size: .
d_call: TRBD1
j_call: TRBJ2-6
cdr3_aa: CASTYAGGFGANVLTF
cdr3_nt: TGTGCCAGCACCTACGCAGGGGGATTCGGGGCCAACGTCCTGACTTTC

v_call: TRBV9
clone_size: .
d_call: .
j_call: TRBJ1-1
cdr3_aa: CASSVATSTEAFF
cdr3_nt: TGTGCCAGCAGCGTAGCTACGAGCACTGAAGCTTTCTTT